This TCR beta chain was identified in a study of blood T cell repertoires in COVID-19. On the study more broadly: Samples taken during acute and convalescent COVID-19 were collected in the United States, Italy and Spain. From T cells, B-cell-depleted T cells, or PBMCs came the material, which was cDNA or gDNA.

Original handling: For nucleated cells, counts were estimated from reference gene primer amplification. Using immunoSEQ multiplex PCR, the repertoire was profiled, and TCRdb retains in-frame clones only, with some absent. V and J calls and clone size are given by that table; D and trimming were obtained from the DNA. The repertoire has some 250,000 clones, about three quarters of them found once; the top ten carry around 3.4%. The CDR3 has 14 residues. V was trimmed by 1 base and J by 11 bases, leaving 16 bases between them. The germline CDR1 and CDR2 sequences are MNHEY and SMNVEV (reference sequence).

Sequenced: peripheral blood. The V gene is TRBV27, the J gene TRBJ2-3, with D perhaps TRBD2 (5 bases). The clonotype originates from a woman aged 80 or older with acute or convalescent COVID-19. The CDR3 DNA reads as TGTGCCAGCAGTTTATTGGGCATGAGTGGAGGGCAGTATTTT. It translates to CASSLLGMSGGQYF.